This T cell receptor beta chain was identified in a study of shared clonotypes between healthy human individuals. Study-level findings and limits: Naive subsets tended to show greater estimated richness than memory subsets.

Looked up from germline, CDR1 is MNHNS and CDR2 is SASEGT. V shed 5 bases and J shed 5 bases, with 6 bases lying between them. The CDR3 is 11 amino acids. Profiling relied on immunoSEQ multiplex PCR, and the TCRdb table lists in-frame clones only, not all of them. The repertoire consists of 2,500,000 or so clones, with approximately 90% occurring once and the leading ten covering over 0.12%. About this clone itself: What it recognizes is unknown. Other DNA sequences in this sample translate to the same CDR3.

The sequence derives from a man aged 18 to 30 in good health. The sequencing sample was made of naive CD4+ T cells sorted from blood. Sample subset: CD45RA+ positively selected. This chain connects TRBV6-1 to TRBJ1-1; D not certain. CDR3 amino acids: CASSRGTEAFF. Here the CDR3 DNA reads TGTGCCAGCAGTCGTGGGACTGAAGCTTTCTTT.